The 25 T cell receptor beta chains in this list originate from one sample, sequenced in a study of blood T cell repertoires in COVID-19. Assay: immunoSEQ multiplex PCR; the TCRdb copy retains only in-frame clones and omits some. Seen here are 250,000 to 300,000 clones, approximately 91% observed once, and the top ten hold roughly 1.2%. The sequenced sample was PBMCs or T cells enriched from blood (not recorded which). These receptors were taken from a human donor in a cohort exposed to, infected with or recovered from COVID-19 (not recorded which). The donor label of this sample is uncertain.

This clone appeared once. The gene calls are TRBV13 and TRBJ2-3, with D perhaps TRBD2 (6 bases). Germline V gene lookup returns CDR1 PRHDT and CDR2 FYEKMQ (reference sequence). V was shortened by 1 base and J by 0 bases, with 8 bases between the two germline ends. This CDR3 is built from 15 residues. The CDR3 bases are TGTGCCAGCAGCTTAGCGGGGGTGAGCACAGATACGCAGTATTTT. It yields the protein CASSLAGVSTDTQYF.

V and J are TRBV9 and TRBJ2-7; TRBD1 matches at 8 bases. CDR1 is SGDLS, CDR2 YYNGEE, per germline. J was trimmed by 4 bases and V by 1 base; bases with no gene match: 10. The CDR3 runs to 16 residues. The CDR3 DNA follows: TGTGCCAGCAGCGTATCCTCGGGACAGGCGATATACGAGCAGTACTTC. Its translation is CASSVSSGQAIYEQYF.

The chain combines TRBV5-5 with TRBJ1-1; 8 nucleotides agree with TRBD1. The CDR3 is made up of 14 amino acids. In germline, CDR1 is SGHKS, CDR2 YYEKEE (reference sequence). With 4 bases clipped from V and 0 bases from J, the junction kept 2 bases outside the gene matches. CDR3 DNA: TGTGCCAGCAGCAAGACAGGGGTGAACACTGAAGCTTTCTTT. Translated: CASSKTGVNTEAFF.

The V gene is TRBV7-2, the J gene TRBJ1-2, with D possibly TRBD1 on 5 matching bases. With 0 bases removed from V and 3 bases from J, the gap between germline ends came to 11 bases. Germline lookup yields CDR1 SGHTA and CDR2 FQGNSA. CDR3 size: 15 residues. DNA for the CDR3: TGTGCCAGCAGCTTAGCCCAGGGCCCCCACTATGGCTACACCTTC. Translation gives CASSLAQGPHYGYTF.

The chain joins TRBV10-3 to TRBJ1-1; 8 bases are a match to TRBD1. Germline trimming cut 3 bases from V and 8 bases from J; bases unmatched to any gene: 2. The CDR3 is 12 residues long. Germline CDR1 ENHRY, CDR2 SYGVKD. The CDR3: CAISERDREAFF. The CDR3 DNA reads TGTGCCATCAGTGAAAGGGACAGGGAAGCTTTCTTT.

The chain uses TRBV6-4 and TRBJ2-7; weak D call: TRBD1 (5 bases). Deletions cut 4 bases from V and 1 base from J, with 11 bases between. The CDR3 sequence is 14 residues long. The germline V gene encodes CDR1 MRHNA and CDR2 SNTAGT. In DNA form, the CDR3 reads TGTGCCAGCAGTGTTCAGGGAAATTCCTACGAGCAGTACTTC. Its translation: CASSVQGNSYEQYF.

The chain couples TRBV6-1 to TRBJ2-1; the match to TRBD2 covers 12 bases. Germline CDR1 is MNHNS and CDR2 is SASEGT. The CDR3 extends over 15 amino acids. The V segment lost 2 bases and the J segment 6 bases; nucleotides outside the gene matches: 2. CDR3 sequence reads: CASSELAGGSNEQFF. As DNA, the CDR3 is TGTGCCAGCAGTGAACTAGCGGGGGGGAGCAATGAGCAGTTCTTC.

V is TRBV27 and J is TRBJ2-7; TRBD1 aligns across 10 bases. Germline lookup yields CDR1 MNHEY and CDR2 SMNVEV (reference sequence). The junction had 11 bases not matched to a gene; V was cut back by 6 bases and J by 3 bases. CDR3 size: 16 residues. CDR3 in DNA: TGTGCCAGCAGGAGCGCCGGGACAGGGGTTTTCTACGAGCAGTACTTC. Its protein product is CASRSAGTGVFYEQYF.

V is TRBV6-5 and J is TRBJ2-7, with 8 bases that match TRBD1. V lost 6 bases to trimming and J lost 1 base; unmatched junction nucleotides: 8. Germline CDR1 reads MNHEY; CDR2 reads SVGAGI. CDR3 length: 15 amino acids. The CDR3 bases are TGTGCCAGCAGCAGGACAGGGAGCGCATCCTACGAGCAGTACTTC. It specifies CASSRTGSASYEQYF.

V and J are TRBV6-5 and TRBJ1-4, with no clear D. Germline values: CDR1 MNHEY, CDR2 SVGAGI. Trimming cost V 7 bases and J 7 bases, with 16 bases left between them. The CDR3 sequence is 14 residues long. CDR3 region: CASTLVVAGEKLFF. CDR3 sequence (DNA): TGTGCCAGCACTCTAGTTGTTGCGGGTGAAAAACTGTTTTTT.

V usage is TRBV7-8 and J usage is TRBJ1-5; D might be TRBD1 (6 bases). Trimming took 1 base from V and 7 from J, leaving 14 bases between them. This CDR3 is built from 15 residues. From germline, CDR1 is SGHVS and CDR2 FQNEAQ. In nucleotides, the CDR3 is TGTGCCAGCAGCTTAGTAGTGGGGGCCGTGCAGCCCCAGCATTTT. Its protein is CASSLVVGAVQPQHF. The full variable domain, completed using reference TRBV7-8 and TRBJ1-5, is GAGVSQSPRYKVAKRGQDVALRCDPISGHVSLFWYQQALGQGPEFLTYFQNEAQLDKSGLPSDRFFAERPEGSVSTLKIQRTQQEDSAVYLCASSLVVGAVQPQHFGDGTRLSIL.

The genes are TRBV6-6 and TRBJ2-7; D remains unclear. Trimming removed 0 bases at V and 6 bases at J, with 12 bases between. The CDR3 extends over 14 amino acids. Germline V gene sequence: CDR1 MNHNY, CDR2 SVGAGI (reference sequence). The CDR3 coding sequence is TGTGCCAGCAGTTACTCGAAGGCCCGGGTCGAGCAGTACTTC. Protein sequence: CASSYSKARVEQYF.

V usage is TRBV7-2 and J usage is TRBJ1-4; perhaps TRBD1 as D (6 bases). V lost 3 bases, J lost 3 bases, and 11 bases lay in between. This CDR3 contains 15 residues. CDR1 is SGHTA and CDR2 is FQGNSA in the germline V gene. CDR3 bases: TGTGCCAGCAGCTTCCAGGGGCTGGCTAATGAAAAACTGTTTTTT. It yields the protein CASSFQGLANEKLFF.

The chain has TRBV7-3 and TRBJ1-5; the D is unclear. This CDR3 comprises 13 residues. The V gene's germline CDR1 is SGHTA and CDR2 FQGTGA. Trimming shortened V by 4 bases and J by 3 bases, and 7 bases separated the two germline ends. CDR3 region: CASSSQDNQPQHF. The CDR3 DNA is TGTGCCAGCAGCTCTCAGGACAATCAGCCCCAGCATTTT. The whole variable domain, filled in from reference TRBV7-3 and TRBJ1-5, reads GAGVSQTPSNKVTEKGKYVELRCDPISGHTALYWYRQSLGQGPEFLIYFQGTGAADDSGLPNDRFFAVRPEGSVSTLKIQRTERGDSAVYLCASSSQDNQPQHFGDGTRLSIL.

The DNA of the CDR3 is TGCGCCAGCAGCTCCGGGACAGAAAATTCACCCCTCCACTTT. It translates to CASSSGTENSPLHF. The chain uses TRBV5-1 and TRBJ1-6, with 7 bases matching TRBD1. Germline V CDR1 and CDR2: SGHRS, YFSETQ. J lost 7 bases, V lost 3 bases, and 4 bases had no gene match. CDR3 length equals 14 residues.

This clone was counted only a few times. The J gene is TRBJ1-2, the V gene TRBV28; TRBD1 is a possible D gene (6 bases). The germline V gene encodes CDR1 MDHEN and CDR2 SYDVKM. The CDR3 consists of 13 residues. The V end lost 6 bases, the J end lost 2 bases, and 10 bases lay between the germline ends. CDR3 protein: CASSRGGNYGYTF. The CDR3 DNA sequence: TGTGCCAGCAGCAGGGGAGGGAACTATGGCTACACCTTC.

The V gene is TRBV18, the J gene TRBJ2-7; 7 bases fit TRBD1. The CDR3 contains 15 residues. Trimming took 4 bases from V and 0 from J; bases not matched to a gene: 6. The germline V gene encodes CDR1 KGHSH and CDR2 LQKENI. CDR3 sequence reads: CASSLSRDSSYEQYF. The CDR3 region has the DNA TGTGCCAGCTCACTTTCCCGGGACAGCTCCTACGAGCAGTACTTC.

J is TRBJ1-1 and V is TRBV19; D remains ambiguous. Germline CDR1 reads LNHDA; CDR2 reads SQIVND (reference sequence). V lost 7 bases and J 2 bases, leaving 11 bases between the germline ends. This CDR3 has 13 residues. DNA for the CDR3: TGTGCCAGTAAAGGTCCGGGAAACACTGAAGCTTTCTTT. Its translation: CASKGPGNTEAFF.

V and J are TRBV6-5 and TRBJ2-7; TRBD1 might be the D (6 bases). CDR1 is MNHEY and CDR2 is SVGAGI in the germline V gene. Trimming removed 10 bases from V and 1 base from J, with 14 bases in between. CDR3 length: 13 amino acids. The CDR3 DNA reads TGTGCCACCGGGACATGGATTTCCTACGAGCAGTACTTC. Translating it yields CATGTWISYEQYF.

The gene calls are TRBV30 and TRBJ1-2, with D possibly TRBD1 on 5 matching bases. V lost 2 bases, J lost 2 bases, and 9 bases lay in between. Germline loops: CDR1 GTSNPN, CDR2 SVGIG (reference sequence). The CDR3 has 13 amino acids. The CDR3 DNA reads TGTGCCTGGAGTAGGAACAGGAACTATGGCTACACCTTC. It codes for CAWSRNRNYGYTF.

The chain recombines TRBV28 with TRBJ2-7; D remains unclear. The germline V and J ends were trimmed by 5 bases and 1 base, with 6 bases remaining between them. CDR3 length: 12 amino acids. Germline lookup yields CDR1 MDHEN and CDR2 SYDVKM. In DNA, the CDR3 is TGTGCCAGCAGTGTCGGTTCCTACGAGCAGTACTTC. Translation: CASSVGSYEQYF.

This clone was counted a few times. The chain combines TRBV29-1 with TRBJ1-2, with D perhaps TRBD1 (6 bases). The CDR3 runs to 15 residues. Germline V lookup: CDR1 SQVTM, CDR2 ANQGSEA. V shed 2 bases and J shed 2 bases, with 15 bases lying between them. Here the CDR3 reads CSVETNRAVNYGYTF. The CDR3 DNA follows: TGCAGCGTTGAAACCAACAGGGCGGTAAACTATGGCTACACCTTC.

The chain links TRBV5-4 to TRBJ2-5; no clear D. The CDR3 contains 13 residues. Per germline, CDR1 SGHNT and CDR2 YYREEE (reference sequence). V was pared by 1 base and J by 1 base, with 5 bases between. In DNA form, the CDR3 reads TGTGCCAGCAGCTTGTGGAGCCAAGAGACCCAGTACTTC. Protein sequence: CASSLWSQETQYF.

This clone came up once. The chain's CDR3 is CASSSILDSYNEQFF. The CDR3 DNA reads as TGCGCCAGCAGCTCCATTTTGGACAGCTACAATGAGCAGTTCTTC. The chain recombines TRBV5-1 with TRBJ2-1, with D possibly matching TRBD1 (6 bases). V lost 3 bases to trimming and J lost 3 bases, with 13 bases between them. Per germline, CDR1 SGHRS and CDR2 YFSETQ. The CDR3 has 15 amino acids.

V and J are TRBV6-1 and TRBJ2-7; possible D gene TRBD1, 6 bases. Germline V gene sequence: CDR1 MNHNS, CDR2 SASEGT. This CDR3 has 14 amino acids. V was trimmed by 3 bases and J by 2 bases, leaving 11 bases between them. DNA for the CDR3: TGTGCCAGCAGTGATCCAGGGGTTGCCTACGAGCAGTACTTC. Protein product: CASSDPGVAYEQYF.